Listed below are T cell receptor beta chains from one sample, sequenced in a study of shared clonotypes between healthy human individuals. Produced via immunoSEQ multiplex PCR; TCRdb's table is partial and in-frame only. This sample has under 1,100,000 clones; about 70% occur once, and the top ten carry about 1.5%. Material: memory CD4+ T cells sorted from blood. All receptors come from a man aged 18 to 29 in good health. Each CDR3 is given with its conserved first and last residue. The order of the fields is clone size, V gene, J gene, D gene, CDR3 DNA, CDR3 protein. A D gene is named only where the DNA matches it firmly. Clone size is shown for a subset of rows, as once, few, many or a class of expanded clone.

clone_size: .
v_call: TRBV5-8
j_call: TRBJ2-1
d_call: .
cdr3_nt: TGTGCCAGCAGCGCCCAGGTGACAGGAAAGAATGAGCAGTTCTTC
cdr3_aa: CASSAQVTGKNEQFF

clone_size: few
v_call: TRBV29-1
j_call: TRBJ1-1
d_call: .
cdr3_nt: TGCAGCGTTGGGAAAGGGAGGTACACTGAAGCTTTCTTT
cdr3_aa: CSVGKGRYTEAFF

clone_size: .
v_call: TRBV18
j_call: TRBJ1-1
d_call: .
cdr3_nt: TGTGCCAGCTCACCGGGCAGAGCCGACACTGAAGCTTTCTTT
cdr3_aa: CASSPGRADTEAFF

clone_size: .
v_call: TRBV6-6
j_call: TRBJ2-1
d_call: TRBD2
cdr3_nt: TGTGCCAGCAGTTACTCGGCGGGAGGGACGAGGAATGAGCAGTTCTTC
cdr3_aa: CASSYSAGGTRNEQFF

clone_size: .
v_call: TRBV5-5
j_call: TRBJ2-1
d_call: TRBD2
cdr3_nt: TGTGCAAGCGGGGGCCACAACCCCAATGAGCAGTTCTTC
cdr3_aa: CASGGHNPNEQFF

clone_size: .
v_call: TRBV5-5
j_call: TRBJ1-2
d_call: TRBD1
cdr3_nt: TGTGCCAGCAGCTCAGACAGGGTGGAGTATGGCTACACCTTC
cdr3_aa: CASSSDRVEYGYTF

clone_size: .
v_call: TRBV6-5
j_call: TRBJ2-7
d_call: .
cdr3_nt: TGTGCCAGCAGTTACTCGGGCAGCATCTACGAGCAGTACTTC
cdr3_aa: CASSYSGSIYEQYF

clone_size: .
v_call: TRBV5-1
j_call: TRBJ2-2
d_call: TRBD2
cdr3_nt: TGCGCCAGCAGCTTGGGGGGACTAGCCGTGACCGGGGAGCTGTTTTTT
cdr3_aa: CASSLGGLAVTGELFF

clone_size: few
v_call: TRBV13
j_call: TRBJ2-3
d_call: TRBD1
cdr3_nt: TGTGCCAGCAGCTTGGGGGACAGCCTGGGGGATACGCAGTATTTT
cdr3_aa: CASSLGDSLGDTQYF

clone_size: .
v_call: TRBV18
j_call: TRBJ2-2
d_call: .
cdr3_nt: TGTGCCAGCTCACCGCCAACAGGGGAGCTGTTTTTT
cdr3_aa: CASSPPTGELFF

clone_size: .
v_call: TRBV29-1
j_call: TRBJ1-2
d_call: .
cdr3_nt: TGCAGCGTTGACCCTGAGGGTTTGTCCTATGGCTACACCTTC
cdr3_aa: CSVDPEGLSYGYTF

clone_size: .
v_call: TRBV15
j_call: TRBJ2-5
d_call: .
cdr3_nt: TGTGCCACCAGCAGAGGGGAGACCCAGTACTTC
cdr3_aa: CATSRGETQYF

clone_size: .
v_call: TRBV9
j_call: TRBJ1-1
d_call: .
cdr3_nt: TGTGCCAGCAGCGTAGGGGGAGGAACGGCGAGGAACACTGAAGCTTTCTTT
cdr3_aa: CASSVGGGTARNTEAFF

clone_size: few
v_call: TRBV14
j_call: TRBJ1-6
d_call: .
cdr3_nt: TGTGCCAGCAGTCTGCTGACCCAGGGAGGCCGTTCACCCCTCCACTTT
cdr3_aa: CASSLLTQGGRSPLHF

clone_size: .
v_call: TRBV28
j_call: TRBJ2-7
d_call: .
cdr3_nt: TGTGCCAGCAGTTTTCTCCCATCCTCACGTACCTACGAGCAGTACTTC
cdr3_aa: CASSFLPSSRTYEQYF

clone_size: few
v_call: TRBV9
j_call: TRBJ1-5
d_call: .
cdr3_nt: TGTGCCAGCAGTCAAAGAAACAATCAGCCCCAGCATTTT
cdr3_aa: CASSQRNNQPQHF

clone_size: .
v_call: TRBV11-1
j_call: TRBJ1-2
d_call: .
cdr3_nt: TGTGCCAGCAGGGGGGACAATCCAAACTATGGCTACACCTTC
cdr3_aa: CASRGDNPNYGYTF

clone_size: .
v_call: TRBV27
j_call: TRBJ1-3
d_call: .
cdr3_nt: TGTGCCAGCAGTACTGATTCGGGGAGAAACACCATATATTTT
cdr3_aa: CASSTDSGRNTIYF

clone_size: .
v_call: TRBV7-9
j_call: TRBJ2-7
d_call: TRBD1
cdr3_nt: TGTGCCAGCAGCTTAGGACGGGGACAGGGTTACGAGCAGTACTTC
cdr3_aa: CASSLGRGQGYEQYF

clone_size: .
v_call: TRBV5-5
j_call: TRBJ2-6
d_call: .
cdr3_nt: TGTGCCAGCAGCTGGCGCCCCGACAGTCTTTCGGGGGCCAACGTCCTGACTTTC
cdr3_aa: CASSWRPDSLSGANVLTF

clone_size: .
v_call: TRBV28
j_call: TRBJ1-3
d_call: .
cdr3_nt: TGTGCCAGCAGTGCCCCCGCAGGGTCCGGAAACACCATATATTTT
cdr3_aa: CASSAPAGSGNTIYF

clone_size: .
v_call: TRBV2
j_call: TRBJ1-4
d_call: .
cdr3_nt: TGTGCCAGCAGTCGGGAGAATGAAAAACTGTTTTTT
cdr3_aa: CASSRENEKLFF

clone_size: few
v_call: TRBV20-1
j_call: TRBJ1-1
d_call: .
cdr3_nt: TGCAGTGCCAGCGACACCCGTGAAGCTTTCTTT
cdr3_aa: CSASDTREAFF

clone_size: .
v_call: TRBV6-5
j_call: TRBJ1-3
d_call: TRBD1
cdr3_nt: TGTGCCAGCGGACAGGGTAATTCAGGAAACACCATATATTTT
cdr3_aa: CASGQGNSGNTIYF

clone_size: once
v_call: TRBV5-1
j_call: TRBJ2-3
d_call: .
cdr3_nt: TGCGCCAGCAGCACGGGCGTTAGCACAGATACGCAGTATTTT
cdr3_aa: CASSTGVSTDTQYF

clone_size: .
v_call: TRBV4-1
j_call: TRBJ2-1
d_call: .
cdr3_nt: TGCGCCAGCAGCCAAGATCCTATATTATACAATGAGCAGTTCTTC
cdr3_aa: CASSQDPILYNEQFF

clone_size: .
v_call: TRBV7-3
j_call: TRBJ2-3
d_call: .
cdr3_nt: TGTGCCAGCAGCTTCGGTACAGATACGCAGTATTTT
cdr3_aa: CASSFGTDTQYF

clone_size: .
v_call: TRBV5-4
j_call: TRBJ2-1
d_call: TRBD2
cdr3_nt: TGTGCCAGCAGCCCCTCGATGACTAGCGGGAATTCCAATGAGCAGTTCTTC
cdr3_aa: CASSPSMTSGNSNEQFF

clone_size: .
v_call: TRBV4-1
j_call: TRBJ2-2
d_call: TRBD1
cdr3_nt: TGCGCCAGCAGCCAATTAAGACAGGGTGGGGCGAACACCGGGGAGCTGTTTTTT
cdr3_aa: CASSQLRQGGANTGELFF

clone_size: .
v_call: TRBV7-9
j_call: TRBJ2-1
d_call: .
cdr3_nt: TGTGCCAGCAGCGGCGATGGACACGTGGCCTACAATGAGCAGTTCTTC
cdr3_aa: CASSGDGHVAYNEQFF

clone_size: .
v_call: TRBV19
j_call: TRBJ1-3
d_call: .
cdr3_nt: TGTGCCAGTAGTATGGCGGCGGACTCTGGAAACACCATATATTTT
cdr3_aa: CASSMAADSGNTIYF

clone_size: .
v_call: TRBV5-1
j_call: TRBJ2-3
d_call: .
cdr3_nt: TGCGCCAGCAGCTTGGAAGAAGGGGGTAATACGCAGTATTTT
cdr3_aa: CASSLEEGGNTQYF

clone_size: .
v_call: TRBV2
j_call: TRBJ1-2
d_call: .
cdr3_nt: TGTGCCAGCAGTATACAGGGCGCTAACTATGGCTACACCTTC
cdr3_aa: CASSIQGANYGYTF

clone_size: .
v_call: TRBV2
j_call: TRBJ1-2
d_call: .
cdr3_nt: TGTGCCAGCAGTACGTCAATGGGGGACTGGGATAACTATGGCTACACCTTC
cdr3_aa: CASSTSMGDWDNYGYTF